This is a list of T cell receptor beta chains from one sample in a study of T cells in tumors and immune-related adverse events. Profiling relied on immunoSEQ multiplex PCR, and the TCRdb table lists in-frame clones only, not all of them. In the table there are around 10,000 clones, approximately 90% of which are singletons. Sequenced material: lymph node tissue, taken from a patient treated with anti-PD-1 therapy. The receptor set was obtained from a female donor with metastatic renal cell carcinoma. The CDR3 runs from the conserved cysteine through the conserved F or W. Each record gives: clone size, V gene, J gene, D gene, CDR3 protein, CDR3 DNA. D genes are given only for firm matches. Expanded clones get a size class; other rows say once, few or many, or leave the size out.

clone size: -; V gene: TRBV19; J gene: TRBJ2-7; D gene: TRBD2; CDR3 protein: CASSMIAGDSYEQYF; CDR3 DNA: TGTGCCAGTAGTATGATAGCGGGGGACTCCTACGAGCAGTACTTC
clone size: -; V gene: TRBV7-2; J gene: TRBJ1-5; D gene: -; CDR3 protein: CASSLDGGQPQHF; CDR3 DNA: TGTGCCAGCAGCCTAGACGGGGGTCAGCCCCAGCATTTT
clone size: -; V gene: TRBV7-9; J gene: TRBJ2-7; D gene: -; CDR3 protein: CASSRANSYEQYF; CDR3 DNA: TGTGCCAGCAGCAGAGCTAACTCCTACGAGCAGTACTTC
clone size: -; V gene: TRBV6-5; J gene: TRBJ1-4; D gene: -; CDR3 protein: CASSHTATNEKLFF; CDR3 DNA: TGTGCCAGCAGTCATACCGCAACTAATGAAAAACTGTTTTTT
clone size: -; V gene: TRBV11-3; J gene: TRBJ2-1; D gene: -; CDR3 protein: CASSFGLTEQFF; CDR3 DNA: TGTGCCAGCAGCTTCGGACTGACTGAGCAGTTCTTC
clone size: -; V gene: TRBV11-2; J gene: TRBJ2-7; D gene: TRBD1; CDR3 protein: CASSLGGTGDYHPYEQYF; CDR3 DNA: TGTGCCAGCAGCTTAGGTGGGACAGGGGACTACCATCCCTACGAGCAGTACTTC
clone size: -; V gene: TRBV6-1; J gene: TRBJ1-3; D gene: -; CDR3 protein: CASSAGADGNTIYF; CDR3 DNA: TGTGCCAGCAGCGCGGGTGCGGATGGAAACACCATATATTTT
clone size: -; V gene: TRBV28; J gene: TRBJ1-2; D gene: TRBD1; CDR3 protein: CASSPGTGVGYTF; CDR3 DNA: TGTGCCAGCAGCCCAGGGACAGGGGTTGGCTACACCTTC
clone size: -; V gene: TRBV19; J gene: TRBJ2-7; D gene: -; CDR3 protein: CASSGSYEQYF; CDR3 DNA: TGTGCCAGTAGCGGGAGCTACGAGCAGTACTTC
clone size: -; V gene: TRBV6-5; J gene: TRBJ2-6; D gene: -; CDR3 protein: CASSYVSGANVLTF; CDR3 DNA: TGTGCCAGCAGTTACGTCTCTGGGGCCAACGTCCTGACTTTC
clone size: -; V gene: TRBV30; J gene: TRBJ2-1; D gene: TRBD2; CDR3 protein: CAWTPGLAGGSYNEQFF; CDR3 DNA: TGTGCCTGGACCCCGGGACTAGCGGGAGGCTCCTACAATGAGCAGTTCTTC
clone size: -; V gene: TRBV5-5; J gene: TRBJ1-1; D gene: TRBD1; CDR3 protein: CASSLVTGRNTEAFF; CDR3 DNA: TGTGCCAGCAGCTTGGTGACAGGGAGGAACACTGAAGCTTTCTTT
clone size: -; V gene: TRBV9; J gene: TRBJ1-2; D gene: TRBD1; CDR3 protein: CASSPRDRDGYTF; CDR3 DNA: TGTGCCAGCAGCCCAAGGGACAGAGATGGCTACACCTTC
clone size: -; V gene: TRBV7-2; J gene: TRBJ1-5; D gene: -; CDR3 protein: CASSLGQSNQPQHF; CDR3 DNA: TGTGCCAGCAGCTTAGGACAGAGCAATCAGCCCCAGCATTTT
clone size: -; V gene: TRBV5-1; J gene: TRBJ2-7; D gene: -; CDR3 protein: CASSLEDREQYF; CDR3 DNA: TGCGCCAGCAGCTTGGAGGATCGCGAGCAGTACTTC
clone size: -; V gene: TRBV7-9; J gene: TRBJ1-2; D gene: -; CDR3 protein: CASSLGSAGNYGYTF; CDR3 DNA: TGTGCCAGCAGCTTAGGAAGTGCGGGCAACTATGGCTACACCTTC
clone size: -; V gene: TRBV5-6; J gene: TRBJ1-1; D gene: -; CDR3 protein: CASSSDMNTEAFF; CDR3 DNA: TGTGCCAGCAGCTCAGACATGAACACTGAAGCTTTCTTT
clone size: -; V gene: TRBV5-6; J gene: TRBJ2-5; D gene: TRBD2; CDR3 protein: CASSLVIAGAGQETQYF; CDR3 DNA: TGTGCCAGCAGCTTGGTTATAGCGGGAGCAGGGCAAGAGACCCAGTACTTC
clone size: -; V gene: TRBV11-2; J gene: TRBJ2-3; D gene: -; CDR3 protein: CASSLWERAAQYF; CDR3 DNA: TGTGCCAGCAGCTTATGGGAGCGGGCGGCGCAGTATTTT
clone size: -; V gene: TRBV10-2; J gene: TRBJ2-2; D gene: -; CDR3 protein: CASSDRVPSTGELFF; CDR3 DNA: TGCGCCAGCAGTGATCGGGTCCCCAGCACCGGGGAGCTGTTTTTT
clone size: -; V gene: TRBV7-2; J gene: TRBJ1-4; D gene: -; CDR3 protein: CASSRGSLNEKLFF; CDR3 DNA: TGTGCCAGCAGTCGCGGCAGCCTTAATGAAAAACTGTTTTTT
clone size: once; V gene: TRBV18; J gene: TRBJ1-1; D gene: -; CDR3 protein: CASSPPRWENTEAFF; CDR3 DNA: TGTGCCAGCTCACCACCCAGATGGGAGAACACTGAAGCTTTCTTT